What follows are 5 T cell receptor beta chains derived from one specimen sequenced in a study of low-dose radiotherapy and immunotherapy resistance in tumors (dated by TCRdb to between 2021 and 2024). First-strand cDNA was synthesized using Superscript III and a set of TRAV- and TRBV-specific primers, so that both TCRalpha and TCRbeta chains were covered. A roughly 20-cycle PCR with Phusion amplified the TCRs, pairing a constant-region primer with the adapter that was attached to the V primers. TCRdb reran the public reads through fastp at Q25 and MiXCR, keeping productive beta chains. All rows with the same CDR3 protein become a single entry with the most common DNA and genes. This sample is represented by 17,000 or so distinct CDR3 sequences; about 73% of them were singletons. Of the sample, approximately 5% falls within the top ten clones. The origin of the receptors is a human donor with advanced metastatic prostate, ovarian, gallbladder or colorectal cancer (not recorded which). This table probably holds off-target reads from a library built for another chain.

The rearrangement joins TRBV5-4 to TRBJ2-5; 16 nucleotides match TRBD2. Germline CDR1 and CDR2: SGHNT and YYREEE (reference sequence). After removal of 0 bases from V and 9 bases from J, the junction contained 8 bases not matched to a gene. This CDR3 is 17 amino acids long. CDR3: CASSLEGLAGGTMAQYF. CDR3 bases: TGTGCCAGCAGCTTGGAGGGACTAGCGGGGGGGACAATGGCCCAGTACTTC.

This chain connects TRBV12-3 or TRBV12-4 to TRBJ1-5, with unresolved D. Trimming removed 4 bases at V and 0 bases at J, with 7 bases between. This CDR3 comprises 14 residues. The CDR3 nucleotides read TGTGCCAGCAGTTACGGATCTAGCAATCAGCCCCAGCATTTT. Protein product: CASSYGSSNQPQHF.

CDR3 sequence: CASSPPFGSGNYNEQFF. Here the CDR3 DNA reads TGTGCCAGCTCACCACCGTTTGGTAGCGGGAACTACAATGAGCAGTTCTTC. This chain links TRBV18 with TRBJ2-1; 8 nucleotides match TRBD2. V lost 0 bases, J lost 3 bases, and 7 bases stayed unmatched. The CDR3 sequence is 17 residues long. The V gene's germline CDR1 is KGHSH and CDR2 LQKENI.

Only a few counts were recorded for this clonotype. V and J are TRBV20-1 and TRBJ1-3; D is possibly TRBD1 (6 bases). From germline, CDR1 is DFQATT and CDR2 SNEGSKA (reference sequence). This CDR3 is 14 amino acids long. The V end was cut by 5 bases, the J end by 0 bases, with 11 bases between. The CDR3 region is CSAVDRNSGNTIYF. CDR3 DNA: TGCAGTGCTGTAGACAGGAACTCTGGAAACACCATATATTTT.

This clonotype was picked up one time. The J gene is TRBJ2-1, the V gene TRBV7-9, with TRBD2 matching 16 bases. The CDR3 spans 18 residues. Germline CDR1 reads SEHNR; CDR2 reads FQNEAQ (reference sequence). V lost 5 bases, J lost 10 bases, and 14 bases stayed unmatched. CDR3 sequence: CASSANAGLAGGPREQFF. The DNA of the CDR3 is TGTGCCAGCAGCGCTAACGCGGGACTAGCGGGAGGGCCTCGAGAGCAGTTCTTC.